Included here is one T cell receptor (beta chain) sequence, with context. Its target is unknown. The source of the sample is a study of blood T cells in healthy people across ages. Points from the study as a whole: TCR beta diversity was tightly associated with the proportion of naive T cells. The study could not conclusively compare naive and antigen-experienced cells, given its unsorted PBMCs.

Each sample yielded at least 6 million isolated PBMCs. Through a sample-barcoded 5' primer and a J-beta primer mix, a second PCR was run for roughly 6 to 12 cycles. TCRdb called the 5' RACE reads again in MiXCR, with one record for every CDR3 protein. The sample has about 780,000 distinct CDR3 sequences, around half seen once; the top ten hold 15% to 20%. CDR3 length equals 15 residues. CDR1 DFQATT and CDR2 SNEGSKA come from the germline V gene (reference sequence). V lost 6 bases and J lost 2, with 18 bases in between. The TCR comes from a man older than 75 in good health. Sequenced material: blood. The chain links TRBV20-1 to TRBJ2-3, with a tentative D call TRBD1 (5 bases). CDR3 sequence (DNA): TGCAGTGCCCGACCCCGGCCAGGGATCACAGATACGCAGTATTTT. Its protein is CSARPRPGITDTQYF.